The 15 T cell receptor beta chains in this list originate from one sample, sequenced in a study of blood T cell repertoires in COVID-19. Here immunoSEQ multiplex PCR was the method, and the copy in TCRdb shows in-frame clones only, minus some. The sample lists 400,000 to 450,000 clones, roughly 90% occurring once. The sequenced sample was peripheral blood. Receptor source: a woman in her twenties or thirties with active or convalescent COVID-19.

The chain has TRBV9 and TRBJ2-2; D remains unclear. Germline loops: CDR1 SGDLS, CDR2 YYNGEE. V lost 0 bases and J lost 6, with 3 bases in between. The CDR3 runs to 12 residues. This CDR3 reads CASSVVSGELFF. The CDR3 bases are TGTGCCAGCAGCGTAGTCTCCGGGGAGCTGTTTTTT.

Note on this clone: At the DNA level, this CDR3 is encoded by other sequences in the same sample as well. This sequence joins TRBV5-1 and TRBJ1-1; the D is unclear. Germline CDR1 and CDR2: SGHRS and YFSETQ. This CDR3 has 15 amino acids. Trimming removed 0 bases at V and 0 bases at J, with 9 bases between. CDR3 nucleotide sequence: TGCGCCAGCAGCTTGGGGCAGGCCATGAACACTGAAGCTTTCTTT. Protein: CASSLGQAMNTEAFF.

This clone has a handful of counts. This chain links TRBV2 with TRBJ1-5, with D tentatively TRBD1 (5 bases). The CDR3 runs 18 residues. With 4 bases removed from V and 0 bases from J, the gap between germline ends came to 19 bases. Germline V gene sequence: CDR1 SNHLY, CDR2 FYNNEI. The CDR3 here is CASSATGTSSHSNQPQHF. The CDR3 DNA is TGTGCCAGCAGTGCTACCGGGACTTCCAGCCATAGCAATCAGCCCCAGCATTTT.

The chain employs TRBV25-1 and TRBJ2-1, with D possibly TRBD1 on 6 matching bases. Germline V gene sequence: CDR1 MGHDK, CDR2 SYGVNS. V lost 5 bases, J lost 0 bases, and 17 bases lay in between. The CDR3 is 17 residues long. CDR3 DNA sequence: TGTGCCAGCAGTTCCGACCAGGGACAATACTCCTACAATGAGCAGTTCTTC. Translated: CASSSDQGQYSYNEQFF.

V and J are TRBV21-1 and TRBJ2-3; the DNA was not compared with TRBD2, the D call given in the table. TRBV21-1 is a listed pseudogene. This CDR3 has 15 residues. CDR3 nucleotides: TGTGCCAGGGGCCGGGTAGCGGGGATCTTAGATACGCAGTATTTT. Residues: CARGRVAGILDTQYF.

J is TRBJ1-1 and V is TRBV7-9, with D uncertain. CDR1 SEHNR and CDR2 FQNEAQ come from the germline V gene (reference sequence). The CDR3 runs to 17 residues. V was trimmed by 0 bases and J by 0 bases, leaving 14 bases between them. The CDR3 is CASSLAEKELMNTEAFF. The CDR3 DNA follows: TGTGCCAGCAGCTTAGCCGAGAAAGAATTAATGAACACTGAAGCTTTCTTT.

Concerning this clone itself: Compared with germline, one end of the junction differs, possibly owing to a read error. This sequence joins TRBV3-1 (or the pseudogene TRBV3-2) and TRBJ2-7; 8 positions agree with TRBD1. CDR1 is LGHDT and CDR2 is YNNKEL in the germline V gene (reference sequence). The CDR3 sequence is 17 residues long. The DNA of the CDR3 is TGTGCCAGCCGCCAGGCGAGCCAGACCGGTCCAGGGGGCCAGCAGTACTTC. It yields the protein CASRQASQTGPGGQQYF.

The CDR3, as DNA: TGTGCCACCACCCAGTCCGATACGCAGTATTTT. This codes for CATTQSDTQYF. This chain joins TRBV10-3 and TRBJ2-3; D uncertain. This CDR3 is built from 11 residues. Germline CDR1 is ENHRY and CDR2 is SYGVKD. The V and J ends lost 10 bases and 6 bases respectively, with 11 bases between them.

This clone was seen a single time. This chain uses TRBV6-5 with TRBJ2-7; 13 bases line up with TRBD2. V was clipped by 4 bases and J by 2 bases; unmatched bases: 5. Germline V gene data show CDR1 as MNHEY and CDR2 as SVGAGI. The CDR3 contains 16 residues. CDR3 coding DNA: TGTGCCAGCAGTTCCCCCGGGACTAGCGGGACCTACGAGCAGTACTTC. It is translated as CASSSPGTSGTYEQYF.

The CDR3 region is CASSEQGIRPQHF. The CDR3 DNA reads TGCGCCAGCAGCGAACAGGGGATCCGGCCCCAGCATTTT. The rearrangement links TRBV4-1 to TRBJ1-5; 7 bases map to TRBD1. After removal of 5 bases from V and 9 bases from J, the junction contained 7 bases not matched to a gene. The CDR3 extends over 13 amino acids. The germline CDR1 and CDR2 sequences are MGHRA and YSYEKL.

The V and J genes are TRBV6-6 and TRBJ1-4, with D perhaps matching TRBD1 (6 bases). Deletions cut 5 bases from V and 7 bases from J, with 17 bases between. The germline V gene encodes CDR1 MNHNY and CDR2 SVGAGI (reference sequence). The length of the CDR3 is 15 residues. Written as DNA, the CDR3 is TGTGCCAGCAGTCGATCAGGGGCAAGGTCTGAAAAACTGTTTTTT. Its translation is CASSRSGARSEKLFF.

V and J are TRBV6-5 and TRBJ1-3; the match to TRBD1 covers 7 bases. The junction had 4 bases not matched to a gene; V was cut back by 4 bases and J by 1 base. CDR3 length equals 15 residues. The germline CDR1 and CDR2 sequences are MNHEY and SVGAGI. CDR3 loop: CASSSRQGSGNTIYF. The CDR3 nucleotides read TGTGCCAGCAGTTCCCGACAGGGTTCTGGAAACACCATATATTTT.

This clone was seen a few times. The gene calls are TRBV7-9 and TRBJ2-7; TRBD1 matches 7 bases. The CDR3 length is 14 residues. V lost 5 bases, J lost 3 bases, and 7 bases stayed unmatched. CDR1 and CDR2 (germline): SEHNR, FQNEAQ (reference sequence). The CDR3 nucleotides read TGTGCCAGCAGCAGGACAGGTCCTAACTACGAGCAGTACTTC. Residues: CASSRTGPNYEQYF.

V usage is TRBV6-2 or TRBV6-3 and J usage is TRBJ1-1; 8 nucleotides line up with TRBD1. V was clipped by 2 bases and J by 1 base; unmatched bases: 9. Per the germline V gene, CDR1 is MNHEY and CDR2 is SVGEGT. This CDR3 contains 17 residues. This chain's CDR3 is CASSYPLTGGWNTEAFF. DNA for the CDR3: TGTGCCAGCAGTTACCCCCTCACAGGGGGTTGGAACACTGAAGCTTTCTTT.

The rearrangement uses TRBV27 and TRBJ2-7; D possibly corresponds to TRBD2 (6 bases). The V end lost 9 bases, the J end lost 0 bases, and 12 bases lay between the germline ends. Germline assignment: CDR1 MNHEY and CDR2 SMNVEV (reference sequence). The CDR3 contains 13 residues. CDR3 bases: TGTGCCAGTCGCGGGACCCTCTCCTACGAGCAGTACTTC. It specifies CASRGTLSYEQYF.